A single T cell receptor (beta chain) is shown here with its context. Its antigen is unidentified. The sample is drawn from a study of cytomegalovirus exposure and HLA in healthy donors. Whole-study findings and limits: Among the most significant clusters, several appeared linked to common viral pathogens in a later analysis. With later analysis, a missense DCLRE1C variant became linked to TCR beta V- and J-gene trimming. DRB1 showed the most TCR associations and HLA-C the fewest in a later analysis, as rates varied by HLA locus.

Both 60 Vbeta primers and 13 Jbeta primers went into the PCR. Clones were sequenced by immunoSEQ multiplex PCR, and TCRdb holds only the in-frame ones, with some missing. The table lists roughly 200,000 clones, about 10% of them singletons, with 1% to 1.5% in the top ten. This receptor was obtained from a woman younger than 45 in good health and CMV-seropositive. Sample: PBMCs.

In DNA, the CDR3 is TGTGCCATCAGTGAAAGGAACGGAGATGAGCAGTTCTTC. This codes for CAISERNGDEQFF. The V and J genes are TRBV10-3 and TRBJ2-1; D remains unclear. The V end was cut by 3 bases, the J end by 8 bases, with 11 bases between. CDR3 length equals 13 residues. Germline loops: CDR1 ENHRY, CDR2 SYGVKD.